Detailed here is one T cell receptor beta chain. Next came a second PCR, run for roughly 7 to 12 cycles, which used a sample-barcoded 5' primer along with a J-beta primer mix. A single record per CDR3 protein comes from TCRdb applying MiXCR to the 5' RACE reads. This repertoire shows roughly 1,800,000 distinct CDR3 sequences, roughly 49% found once; its top ten account for less than 2.5%. The germline V gene encodes CDR1 MGHDK and CDR2 SYGVNS. CDR3 length: 15 amino acids. The data belong to a study of blood T cells in healthy people across ages. The sequence derives from a woman aged 35 to 49 in good health. This sequence joins TRBV25-1 and TRBJ2-1; TRBD2 agrees at 11 bases. The J call may be faulty, since TRBJ2-7 better matches the DNA end. The sample comprised blood. This chain's CDR3 is CASRTSGGSYNEQYF. CDR3 sequence (DNA): TGTGCCAGCCGAACTAGCGGGGGCTCCTACAATGAGCAGTACTTC.